This T cell receptor (beta chain) is drawn from a study of blood T cell repertoires in COVID-19. Study summary: Samples taken during acute and convalescent COVID-19 were collected in the United States, Italy and Spain.

Trimming left V 8 bases short and J 5 bases short, with 16 bases between. From germline, CDR1 is MNHEY and CDR2 SMNVEV (reference sequence). There are 15 residues in the CDR3. Original analysis: Reference gene primers were amplified, and this amplification served to estimate nucleated cell counts. Profiled with immunoSEQ multiplex PCR; TCRdb holds only in-frame clones, not every one. D and trimming come from the DNA, and the V and J calls and clone size come from that table. The sample records some 360,000 clones, 89% being singletons. The V gene is TRBV27, the J gene TRBJ1-6; D not resolved. Material: peripheral blood. The sequence derives from a woman aged 55-70 years with COVID-19, enrolled during active disease. The CDR3 DNA is TGTGCCAGCTGGGGTGCCGGGGAACATAATTCACCCCTCCACTTT. It yields the protein CASWGAGEHNSPLHF.